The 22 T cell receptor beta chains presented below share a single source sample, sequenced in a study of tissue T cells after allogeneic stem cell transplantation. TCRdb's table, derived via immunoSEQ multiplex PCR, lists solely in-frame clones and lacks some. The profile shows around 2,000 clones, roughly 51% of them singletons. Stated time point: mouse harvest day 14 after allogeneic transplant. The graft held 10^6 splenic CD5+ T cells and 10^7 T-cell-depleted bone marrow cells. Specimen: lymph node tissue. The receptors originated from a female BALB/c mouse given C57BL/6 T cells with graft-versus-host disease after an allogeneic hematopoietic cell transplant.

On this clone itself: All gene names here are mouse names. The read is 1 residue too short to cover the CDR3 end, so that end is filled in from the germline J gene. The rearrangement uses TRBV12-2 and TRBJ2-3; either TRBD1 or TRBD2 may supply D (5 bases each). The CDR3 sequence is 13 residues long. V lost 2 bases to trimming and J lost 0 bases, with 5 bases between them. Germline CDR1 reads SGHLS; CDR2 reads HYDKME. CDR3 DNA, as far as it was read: TGTGCCAGCTCTCGGGACAGTGCAGAAACGCTGTAT. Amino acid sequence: CASSRDSAETLY. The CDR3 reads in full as CASSRDSAETLYF.

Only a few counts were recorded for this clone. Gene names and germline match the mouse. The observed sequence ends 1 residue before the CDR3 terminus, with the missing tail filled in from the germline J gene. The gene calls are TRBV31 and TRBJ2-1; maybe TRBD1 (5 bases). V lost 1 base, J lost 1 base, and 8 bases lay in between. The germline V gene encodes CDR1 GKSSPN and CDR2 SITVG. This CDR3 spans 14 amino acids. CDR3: CAWSRAGNYAEQFF. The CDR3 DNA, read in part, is TGTGCCTGGAGTCGGGCAGGGAACTATGCTGAGCAGTTC.

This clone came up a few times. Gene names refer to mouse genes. CDR3 bases read: TGTGCCAGCAGCCAGAGGACTGGGGGGTATGAACAGTAC. Residues: CASSQRTGGYEQY. The entire CDR3 is CASSQRTGGYEQYF. The genes are TRBV2 and TRBJ2-7; 11 bases are a match to TRBD2. The read finishes 1 residue shy of the CDR3 end, and the germline J gene is used to complete it. V lost 3 bases to trimming and J lost 4 bases; unmatched junction nucleotides: 2. Germline-derived CDR1 and CDR2 are LGHNA and YSYQKL. This CDR3 is built from 14 residues.

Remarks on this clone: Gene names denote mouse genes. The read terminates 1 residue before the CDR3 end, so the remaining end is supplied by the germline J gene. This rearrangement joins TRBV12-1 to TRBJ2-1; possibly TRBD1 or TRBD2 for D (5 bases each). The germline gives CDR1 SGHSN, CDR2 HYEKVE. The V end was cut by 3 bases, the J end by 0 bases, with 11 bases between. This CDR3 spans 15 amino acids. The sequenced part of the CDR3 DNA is TGTGCCAGCTCTTGGGGAGGGGTTAACTATGCTGAGCAGTTC. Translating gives CASSWGGVNYAEQF. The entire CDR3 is CASSWGGVNYAEQFF.

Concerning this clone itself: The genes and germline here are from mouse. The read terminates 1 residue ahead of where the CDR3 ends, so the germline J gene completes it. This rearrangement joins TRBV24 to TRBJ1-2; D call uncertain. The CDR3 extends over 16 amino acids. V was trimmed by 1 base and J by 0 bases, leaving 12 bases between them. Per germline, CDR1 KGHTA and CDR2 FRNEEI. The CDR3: CASSLLDKAANSDYTF. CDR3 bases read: TGTGCCAGCAGTCTGTTAGACAAGGCCGCAAACTCCGACTACACC.

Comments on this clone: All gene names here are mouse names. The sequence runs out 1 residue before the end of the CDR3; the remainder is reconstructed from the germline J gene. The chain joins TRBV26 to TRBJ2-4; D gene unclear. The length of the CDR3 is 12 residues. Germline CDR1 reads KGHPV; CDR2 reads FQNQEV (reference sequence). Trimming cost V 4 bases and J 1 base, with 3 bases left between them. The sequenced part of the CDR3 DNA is TGTGCCAGCAGTCGGGGTCAAAACACCTTGTAC. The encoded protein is CASSRGQNTLY. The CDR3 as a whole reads CASSRGQNTLYF.

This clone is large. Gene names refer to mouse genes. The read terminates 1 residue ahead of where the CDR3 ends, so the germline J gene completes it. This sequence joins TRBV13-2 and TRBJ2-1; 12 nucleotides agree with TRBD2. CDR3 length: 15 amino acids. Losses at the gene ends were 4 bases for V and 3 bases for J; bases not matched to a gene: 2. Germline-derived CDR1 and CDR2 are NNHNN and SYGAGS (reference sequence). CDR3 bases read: TGTGCCAGCGGTCAGGACTGGGGGGGCTATGCTGAGCAGTTC. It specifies CASGQDWGGYAEQF. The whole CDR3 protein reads CASGQDWGGYAEQFF.

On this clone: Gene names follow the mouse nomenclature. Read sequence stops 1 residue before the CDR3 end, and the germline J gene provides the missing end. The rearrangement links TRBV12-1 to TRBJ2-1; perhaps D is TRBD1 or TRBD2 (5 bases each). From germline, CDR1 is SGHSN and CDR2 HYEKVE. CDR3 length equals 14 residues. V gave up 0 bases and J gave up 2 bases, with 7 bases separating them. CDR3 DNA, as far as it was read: TGTGCCAGCTCTCTCGGGGGATACTATGCTGAGCAGTTC. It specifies CASSLGGYYAEQF. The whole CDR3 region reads CASSLGGYYAEQFF.

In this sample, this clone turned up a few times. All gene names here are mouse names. The CDR3 sequence: CASSARLGGKDTQYF. CDR3 bases read: TGTGCAAGCAGCGCCCGACTGGGGGGTAAAGACACCCAGTAC. This chain joins TRBV16 and TRBJ2-5, with TRBD2 matching over 10 bases. The read halts 1 residue ahead of the CDR3 end, with the missing end drawn from the germline J gene. This CDR3 comprises 15 residues. The junction had 6 bases not matched to a gene; V was cut back by 5 bases and J by 4 bases. Germline V lookup: CDR1 SGHSA, CDR2 FRNQAP.

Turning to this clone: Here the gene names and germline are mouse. The DNA read from the CDR3 is TGTGCCAGCAGCCTGGGACTGGGATCCGGGCAGCTCTAC. Protein product: CASSLGLGSGQLY. From start to end, the CDR3 is CASSLGLGSGQLYF. The chain is built from TRBV3 and TRBJ2-2, with 9 bases aligning to TRBD2. With the read ending 1 residue before the CDR3 end, the germline J gene is used to fill in that end. There are 14 residues in the CDR3. Germline V CDR1 and CDR2: SNHLY, FYNGKV (reference sequence). V was clipped by 5 bases and J by 6 bases; unmatched bases: 4.

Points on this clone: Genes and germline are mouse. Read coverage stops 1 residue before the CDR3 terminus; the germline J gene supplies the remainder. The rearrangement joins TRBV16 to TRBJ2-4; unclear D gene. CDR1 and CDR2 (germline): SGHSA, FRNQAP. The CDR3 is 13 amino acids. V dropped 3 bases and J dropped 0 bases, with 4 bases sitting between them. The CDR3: CASSFTSQNTLYF. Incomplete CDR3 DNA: TGTGCAAGCAGCTTTACAAGTCAAAACACCTTGTAC.

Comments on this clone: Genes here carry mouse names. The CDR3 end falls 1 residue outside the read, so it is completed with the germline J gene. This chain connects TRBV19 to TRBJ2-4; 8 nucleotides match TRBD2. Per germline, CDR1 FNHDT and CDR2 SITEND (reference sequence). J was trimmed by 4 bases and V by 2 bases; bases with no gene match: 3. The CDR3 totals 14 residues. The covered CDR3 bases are TGTGCCAGCAGTATGGTCTGGGGGGAAAACACCTTGTAC. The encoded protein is CASSMVWGENTLY. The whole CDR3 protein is CASSMVWGENTLYF.

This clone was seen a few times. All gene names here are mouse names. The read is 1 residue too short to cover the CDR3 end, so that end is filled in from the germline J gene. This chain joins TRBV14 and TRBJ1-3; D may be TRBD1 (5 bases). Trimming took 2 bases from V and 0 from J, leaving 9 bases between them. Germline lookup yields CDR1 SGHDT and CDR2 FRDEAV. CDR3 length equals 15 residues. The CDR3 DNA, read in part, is TGTGCCAGCAGTTTGGAGGGGCTTTCTGGAAATACGCTCTAT. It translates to CASSLEGLSGNTLY. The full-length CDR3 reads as CASSLEGLSGNTLYF.

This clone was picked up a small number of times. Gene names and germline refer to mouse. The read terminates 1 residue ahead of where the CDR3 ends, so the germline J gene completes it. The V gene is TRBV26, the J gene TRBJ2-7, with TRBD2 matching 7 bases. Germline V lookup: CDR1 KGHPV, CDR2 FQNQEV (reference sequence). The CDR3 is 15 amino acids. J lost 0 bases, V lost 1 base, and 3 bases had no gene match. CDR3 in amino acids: CASSLWGGSSYEQYF. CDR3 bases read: TGTGCCAGCAGTCTGTGGGGGGGGAGCTCCTATGAACAGTAC.

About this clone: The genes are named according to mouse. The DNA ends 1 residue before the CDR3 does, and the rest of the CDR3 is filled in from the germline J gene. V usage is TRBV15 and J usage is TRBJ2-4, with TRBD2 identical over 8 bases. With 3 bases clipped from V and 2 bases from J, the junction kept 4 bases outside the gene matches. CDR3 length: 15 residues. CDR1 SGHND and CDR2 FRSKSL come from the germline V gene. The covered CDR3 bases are TGTGCCAGCAGTTTGGGGGGGGCGGTTCAAAACACCTTGTAC. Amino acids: CASSLGGAVQNTLY. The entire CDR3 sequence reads CASSLGGAVQNTLYF.

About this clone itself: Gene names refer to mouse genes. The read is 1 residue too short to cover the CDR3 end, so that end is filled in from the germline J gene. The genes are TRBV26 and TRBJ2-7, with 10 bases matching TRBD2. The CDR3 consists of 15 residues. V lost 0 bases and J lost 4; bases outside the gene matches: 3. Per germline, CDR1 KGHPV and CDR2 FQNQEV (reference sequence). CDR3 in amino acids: CASSLSAGGAYEQYF. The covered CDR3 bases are TGTGCCAGCAGTCTGTCGGCTGGGGGGGCTTATGAACAGTAC.

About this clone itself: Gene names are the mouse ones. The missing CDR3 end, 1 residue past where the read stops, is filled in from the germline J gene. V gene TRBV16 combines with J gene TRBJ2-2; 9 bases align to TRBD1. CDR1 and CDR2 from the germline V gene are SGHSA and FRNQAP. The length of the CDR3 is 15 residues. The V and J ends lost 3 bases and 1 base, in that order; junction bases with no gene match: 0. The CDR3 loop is CASSLDRGNTGQLYF. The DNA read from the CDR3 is TGTGCAAGCAGCTTGGACAGGGGAAACACCGGGCAGCTCTAC.

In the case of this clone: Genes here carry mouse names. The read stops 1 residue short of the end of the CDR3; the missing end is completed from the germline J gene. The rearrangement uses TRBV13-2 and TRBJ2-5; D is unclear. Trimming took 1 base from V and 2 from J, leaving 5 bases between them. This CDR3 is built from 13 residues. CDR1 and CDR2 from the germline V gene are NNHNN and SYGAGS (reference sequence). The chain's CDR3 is CASGDWVQDTQYF. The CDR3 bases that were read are TGTGCCAGCGGTGATTGGGTCCAAGACACCCAGTAC.

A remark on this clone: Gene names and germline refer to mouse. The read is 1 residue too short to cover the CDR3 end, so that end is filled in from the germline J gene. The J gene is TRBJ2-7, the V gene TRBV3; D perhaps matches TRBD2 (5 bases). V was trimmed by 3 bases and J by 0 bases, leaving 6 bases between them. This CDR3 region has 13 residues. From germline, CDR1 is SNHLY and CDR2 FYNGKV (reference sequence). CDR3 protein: CASSFWGSYEQYF. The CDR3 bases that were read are TGTGCCAGCAGCTTTTGGGGCTCCTATGAACAGTAC.

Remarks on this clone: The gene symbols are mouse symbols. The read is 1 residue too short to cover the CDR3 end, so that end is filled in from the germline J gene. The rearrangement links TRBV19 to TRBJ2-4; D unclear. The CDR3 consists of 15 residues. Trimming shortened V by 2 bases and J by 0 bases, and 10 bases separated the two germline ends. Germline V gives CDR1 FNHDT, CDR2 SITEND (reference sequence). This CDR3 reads CASSIGRFSQNTLYF. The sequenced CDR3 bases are TGTGCCAGCAGTATTGGCAGATTTAGTCAAAACACCTTGTAC.

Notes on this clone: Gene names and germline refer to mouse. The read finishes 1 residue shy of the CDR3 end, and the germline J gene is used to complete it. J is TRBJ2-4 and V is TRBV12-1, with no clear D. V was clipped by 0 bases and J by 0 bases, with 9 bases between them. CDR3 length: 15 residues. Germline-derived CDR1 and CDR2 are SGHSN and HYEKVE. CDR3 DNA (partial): TGTGCCAGCTCTCTCGCGCCGCCTAGTCAAAACACCTTGTAC. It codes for CASSLAPPSQNTLY. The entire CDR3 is CASSLAPPSQNTLYF.

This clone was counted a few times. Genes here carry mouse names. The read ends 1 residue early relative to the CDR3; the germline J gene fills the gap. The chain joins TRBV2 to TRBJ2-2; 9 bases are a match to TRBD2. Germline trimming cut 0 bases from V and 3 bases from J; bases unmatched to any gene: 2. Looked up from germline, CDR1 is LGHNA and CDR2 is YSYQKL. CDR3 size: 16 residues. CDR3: CASSQDGGADTGQLYF. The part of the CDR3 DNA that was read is TGTGCCAGCAGCCAAGATGGGGGGGCTGACACCGGGCAGCTCTAC.